Reported below is one T cell receptor beta chain. Its antigen is as yet unknown. Generated by immunoSEQ multiplex PCR, the TCRdb table keeps only in-frame clones and is missing some. The repertoire consists of about 120,000 clones, with about nine tenths occurring once and the leading ten covering around 3.8%. These data are taken from a study of T cell responses to AZD1222 COVID-19 vaccine. Regarding the study as a whole: At 160-218 and 743-854, vaccine-associated CD4 TCRs were dominant, and they spanned spike. Spike-specific TCR breadth and depth rose after two AZD1222 doses.

CDR3 size: 12 residues. The V gene lost 3 bases and the J gene lost 6 bases, with 8 bases spanning the gap. The germline CDR1 and CDR2 sequences are SGHTS and YDEGEE. The chain uses TRBV5-8 and TRBJ2-3; D unclear. This sequence was found in an adult who received the MenACWY meningococcal vaccine as a control. Here the sequenced sample was peripheral blood, taken 28 days after the second dose of the MenACWY control vaccine. The CDR3: CASSSTYDTQYF. The DNA of the CDR3 is TGTGCCAGCAGCTCAACATACGATACGCAGTATTTT.